Shown below are 28 T cell receptor beta chains from a single sample sequenced in a study of OX40 agonist ivuxolimab in advanced cancers. Sequencing used immunoSEQ multiplex PCR; TCRdb keeps in-frame clones, though not all of them. The table lists about 20,000 clones, roughly 80% of them singletons. The specimen comprised CD4+ or CD8+ T cells sorted from blood, sampled in a trial of the OX40 agonist ivuxolimab. Receptors were obtained from an adult with an advanced solid tumor such as melanoma, head and neck, liver or kidney cancer.

The gene calls are TRBV5-1 and TRBJ2-4; no clear D. Between the trimmed V and J ends, which lost 4 bases and 5 bases, there was a span of 10 bases. This CDR3 spans 13 amino acids. From germline, CDR1 is SGHRS and CDR2 YFSETQ. As DNA, the CDR3 is TGCGCCAGCAGCCCGGGTATCGAAAACATTCAGTACTTC. Protein sequence: CASSPGIENIQYF.

This clone was detected only a few times. V gene TRBV30 combines with J gene TRBJ1-2; no clear D. CDR1 is GTSNPN, CDR2 SVGIG, per germline (reference sequence). Deletions cut 1 base from V and 8 bases from J, with 8 bases between. CDR3 size: 11 residues. This chain's CDR3 is CAWSEAGGYTF. DNA of the CDR3: TGTGCCTGGAGTGAAGCAGGAGGCTACACCTTC.

This clone was observed a few times. Mismatch with germline at one junction end may stem from a read error. CDR3 sequence (DNA): TGTGCCTGGGCCGGGGGCCACGAACAGTACTTC. It is translated as CAWAGGHEQYF. The chain has TRBV30 and TRBJ2-7, with D possibly being TRBD1 or TRBD2 (6 bases each). The CDR3 extends over 11 amino acids. In germline, CDR1 is GTSNPN, CDR2 SVGIG (reference sequence).

The chain combines TRBV5-1 with TRBJ2-7; a possible D gene is TRBD1 (5 bases). CDR1 is SGHRS, CDR2 YFSETQ, per germline. The CDR3 contains 13 residues. V shed 4 bases and J shed 1 base, with 9 bases lying between them. The DNA of the CDR3 is TGCGCCAGCAGCGTGGGGCAGTCCTACGAGCAGTACTTC. It translates to CASSVGQSYEQYF.

CDR3 nucleotides: TGTGCCAGCAGCCCTAGCGGAGCGTACACAGATACGCAGTATTTT. Amino acids: CASSPSGAYTDTQYF. The chain joins TRBV2 to TRBJ2-3, with 7 bases fitting TRBD2. The length of the CDR3 is 15 residues. The V gene's germline CDR1 is SNHLY and CDR2 FYNNEI. Losses at the gene ends were 6 bases for V and 2 bases for J; bases not matched to a gene: 8.

The chain has TRBV11-2 and TRBJ2-3, with TRBD2 matching over 11 bases. V was pared by 1 base and J by 0 bases, with 9 bases of the junction left unmatched. CDR3 length equals 19 residues. Germline values: CDR1 SGHAT, CDR2 FQNNGV. CDR3: CASSLGLAGPYFSTDTQYF. The CDR3 DNA is TGTGCCAGCAGCTTAGGACTAGCGGGGCCCTATTTTAGCACAGATACGCAGTATTTT.

The chain carries TRBV27 and TRBJ2-7, with 7 nucleotides matching TRBD1. Trimming removed 3 bases from V and 4 bases from J; junction bases left unmatched: 6. The CDR3 consists of 14 residues. The germline V gene has CDR1 MNHEY and CDR2 SMNVEV (reference sequence). Written as DNA, the CDR3 is TGTGCCAGCAGTTTCAGGCAGGGGGTTTACGAGCAGTACTTC. Translation: CASSFRQGVYEQYF.

The chain is built from TRBV5-6 and TRBJ1-1; D not resolved. Per germline, CDR1 SGHDT and CDR2 YYEEEE. The CDR3 runs to 14 residues. Trimming took 1 base from V and 6 from J, leaving 13 bases between them. CDR3: CASSLPGLSAEAFF. CDR3 nucleotide sequence: TGTGCCAGCAGCTTGCCAGGACTCTCGGCTGAAGCTTTCTTT. The full variable domain, rest sourced from reference TRBV5-6 and TRBJ1-1, is DAGVTQSPTHLIKTRGQQVTLRCSPKSGHDTVSWYQQALGQGPQFIFQYYEEEERQRGNFPDRFSGHQFPNYSSELNVNALLLGDSALYLCASSLPGLSAEAFFGQGTRLTVV.

The chain recombines TRBV11-2 with TRBJ1-1; perhaps TRBD1 as D (6 bases). Trimming pared 5 bases from V and 1 base from J, leaving 17 bases between. Germline CDR1 and CDR2: SGHAT and FQNNGV. This CDR3 spans 16 amino acids. The CDR3 DNA is TGTGCCAGCAGCGCCGCCCCGGGGGCGGCGAACACTGAAGCTTTCTTT. Residues: CASSAAPGAANTEAFF.

The chain has TRBV9 and TRBJ2-3; tentatively, D is TRBD1 (6 bases). This CDR3 is 14 amino acids long. Germline lookup yields CDR1 SGDLS and CDR2 YYNGEE. V was shortened by 0 bases and J by 4 bases, with 9 bases between the two germline ends. CDR3 residues: CASSVDRESDTQYF. In DNA form, the CDR3 reads TGTGCCAGCAGCGTAGACAGGGAGTCAGATACGCAGTATTTT.

V gene TRBV27 combines with J gene TRBJ2-7, with 13 bases matching TRBD2. V was clipped by 6 bases and J by 3 bases; unmatched bases: 2. The CDR3 length is 14 residues. Germline V gene lookup returns CDR1 MNHEY and CDR2 SMNVEV (reference sequence). The CDR3 region is CASRRTSGSYEQYF. The CDR3 DNA sequence: TGTGCCAGCAGGAGGACTAGCGGGAGCTACGAGCAGTACTTC.

The chain combines TRBV7-9 with TRBJ1-1; D may be TRBD1 (6 bases). This CDR3 spans 13 amino acids. Trimming stripped 2 bases from V and 6 bases from J, with 10 bases between. Germline-derived CDR1 and CDR2 are SEHNR and FQNEAQ (reference sequence). The DNA of the CDR3 is TGTGCCAGCAGCTTAACAGGGTCGGCTGAAGCTTTCTTT. Translating it yields CASSLTGSAEAFF.

This chain connects TRBV9 to TRBJ2-1; a weak D match, TRBD2 (6 bases). V lost 0 bases, J lost 8 bases, and 9 bases lay in between. The CDR3 runs to 13 residues. CDR1 and CDR2 from the germline V gene are SGDLS and YYNGEE. The DNA of the CDR3 is TGTGCCAGCAGCGTAGCTGGGGGGTATGAGCAGTTCTTC. It is translated as CASSVAGGYEQFF.

The gene calls are TRBV6-5 and TRBJ2-4; 8 bases agree with TRBD1. The V gene's germline CDR1 is MNHEY and CDR2 SVGAGI. Losses at the gene ends were 10 bases for V and 8 bases for J; bases not matched to a gene: 7. The length of the CDR3 is 12 residues. The CDR3 DNA reads TGTGCCACCGGGACAGGCTTAGACATTCAGTACTTC. This translates into CATGTGLDIQYF.

The chain has TRBV5-6 and TRBJ2-7; D is undetermined. Per germline, CDR1 SGHDT and CDR2 YYEEEE. The V end was cut by 4 bases, the J end by 2 bases, with 10 bases between. This CDR3 contains 13 residues. CDR3 amino acids: CASSTSTTYEQYF. The CDR3 DNA reads as TGTGCCAGCAGCACTTCCACTACCTACGAGCAGTACTTC. The whole variable domain, filled in from reference TRBV5-6 and TRBJ2-7, reads DAGVTQSPTHLIKTRGQQVTLRCSPKSGHDTVSWYQQALGQGPQFIFQYYEEEERQRGNFPDRFSGHQFPNYSSELNVNALLLGDSALYLCASSTSTTYEQYFGPGTRLTVT.

The chain couples TRBV6-5 to TRBJ1-1; no reliable D call. V lost 2 bases, J lost 5 bases, and 6 bases lay in between. Germline CDR1 MNHEY, CDR2 SVGAGI. CDR3 length: 12 amino acids. The CDR3 DNA reads as TGTGCCAGCAGTTACGGGGAAACTGAAGCTTTCTTT. Protein sequence: CASSYGETEAFF.

V gene TRBV28 combines with J gene TRBJ1-3; D is undetermined. V was cut by 7 bases and J by 0 bases, with 10 bases left in between. The CDR3 sequence is 14 residues long. Germline lookup yields CDR1 MDHEN and CDR2 SYDVKM. The CDR3 here is CASNVGSSGNTIYF. DNA of the CDR3: TGTGCCAGCAACGTGGGTTCCTCTGGAAACACCATATATTTT.

The rearrangement uses TRBV11-2 and TRBJ1-1; D ambiguous. The CDR3 is 12 residues long. Germline V gives CDR1 SGHAT, CDR2 FQNNGV. V was cut by 4 bases and J by 3 bases, with 6 bases left in between. The CDR3 region has the DNA TGTGCCAGCAGCTCTGAATACACTGAAGCTTTCTTT. Translating it yields CASSSEYTEAFF.

The rearrangement joins TRBV28 to TRBJ2-2, with TRBD1 as a possible D gene (6 bases). The CDR3 is 15 amino acids. V gave up 3 bases and J gave up 4 bases, with 12 bases separating them. Germline V gives CDR1 MDHEN, CDR2 SYDVKM. CDR3 in DNA: TGTGCCAGCAGTTTGTACAGGGCCCCCACCGGGGAGCTGTTTTTT. Protein product: CASSLYRAPTGELFF.

This clone has a handful of counts. Other DNA variants within this sample encode the same CDR3. The chain recombines TRBV6-4 with TRBJ2-3; 8 bases are a match to TRBD2. Germline lookup yields CDR1 MRHNA and CDR2 SNTAGT. The CDR3 sequence is 14 residues long. J gave up 1 base and V 3 bases, and 0 bases lay outside the gene matches. CDR3 coding DNA: TGTGCCAGCAGTGAAGCGGGGGGCACAGATACGCAGTATTTT. Translating it yields CASSEAGGTDTQYF.

This clone has ten or more counts. V usage is TRBV4-3 and J usage is TRBJ2-7; the match to TRBD1 covers 7 bases. The germline V gene has CDR1 LGHNA and CDR2 YSLEER. The V gene end was trimmed by 1 base and the J gene end by 0 bases; junction bases not matched to a gene: 0. The CDR3 loop spans 14 amino acids. CDR3 in DNA: TGCGCCAGCAGCCAAGGACAGGGCTCCTACGAGCAGTACTTC. The encoded protein is CASSQGQGSYEQYF.

The chain uses TRBV11-3 and TRBJ2-1; weak D call: TRBD2 (6 bases). The germline CDR1 and CDR2 sequences are SGHNT and YENEEA. The CDR3 has 15 residues. V lost 3 bases and J 1 base, leaving 10 bases between the germline ends. The CDR3 region is CASSLEGRSYNEQFF. As DNA, the CDR3 is TGTGCCAGCAGCTTGGAGGGACGGTCCTACAATGAGCAGTTCTTC.

The gene calls are TRBV5-8 and TRBJ1-4; 12 nucleotides align to TRBD1. This CDR3 region has 14 residues. Trimming cost V 4 bases and J 13 bases; bases outside gene matches: 8. Germline values: CDR1 SGHTS, CDR2 YDEGEE. In DNA form, the CDR3 reads TGTGCCAGCAGCGGGGACAGGGGGCAGGGAAGACTGTTTTTT. This sequence encodes CASSGDRGQGRLFF.

The rearrangement links TRBV9 to TRBJ1-1, with a weak D call TRBD1 (6 bases). The V gene's germline CDR1 is SGDLS and CDR2 YYNGEE. The CDR3 totals 14 residues. Trimming pared 3 bases from V and 2 bases from J, leaving 11 bases between. CDR3 nucleotides: TGTGCCAGCAGCGGATCGACAGGCAACACTGAAGCTTTCTTT. This sequence encodes CASSGSTGNTEAFF.

This clone has only a few counts. J is TRBJ2-1 and V is TRBV7-3, with TRBD1 matching over 8 bases. The V gene's germline CDR1 is SGHTA and CDR2 FQGTGA. Trimming took 5 bases from V and 2 from J; bases not matched to a gene: 5. The CDR3 consists of 15 residues. This CDR3 is CASSQGAVAYNEQFF. CDR3 in DNA: TGTGCCAGCAGCCAGGGGGCAGTGGCCTACAATGAGCAGTTCTTC.

The chain recombines TRBV21-1 with TRBJ2-1; the listed D gene, TRBD2, was not tested against the DNA. TRBV21-1 is a pseudogene. The CDR3 has 18 amino acids. The CDR3 loop is CASSKRTGPRLVSYEQFF. The CDR3 region has the DNA TGTGCCAGCAGCAAACGAACTGGCCCCAGACTAGTTAGTTATGAGCAGTTCTTC.

V is TRBV9 and J is TRBJ2-7; 7 positions agree with TRBD1. The V gene end was trimmed by 3 bases and the J gene end by 3 bases; junction bases not matched to a gene: 0. CDR1 is SGDLS and CDR2 is YYNGEE in the germline V gene. The CDR3 length is 12 residues. The CDR3: CASSGDSYEQYF. As DNA, the CDR3 is TGTGCCAGCAGCGGGGACAGCTACGAGCAGTACTTC.

This rearrangement joins TRBV5-6 to TRBJ1-5; D is unresolved. The CDR3 length is 15 residues. The ends were cut back, 0 bases at V and 2 bases at J, with 9 bases in the middle. Germline CDR1 and CDR2: SGHDT and YYEEEE. DNA of the CDR3: TGTGCCAGCAGCTTGGCCGGGTTTGGCAATCAGCCCCAGCATTTT. It encodes CASSLAGFGNQPQHF.